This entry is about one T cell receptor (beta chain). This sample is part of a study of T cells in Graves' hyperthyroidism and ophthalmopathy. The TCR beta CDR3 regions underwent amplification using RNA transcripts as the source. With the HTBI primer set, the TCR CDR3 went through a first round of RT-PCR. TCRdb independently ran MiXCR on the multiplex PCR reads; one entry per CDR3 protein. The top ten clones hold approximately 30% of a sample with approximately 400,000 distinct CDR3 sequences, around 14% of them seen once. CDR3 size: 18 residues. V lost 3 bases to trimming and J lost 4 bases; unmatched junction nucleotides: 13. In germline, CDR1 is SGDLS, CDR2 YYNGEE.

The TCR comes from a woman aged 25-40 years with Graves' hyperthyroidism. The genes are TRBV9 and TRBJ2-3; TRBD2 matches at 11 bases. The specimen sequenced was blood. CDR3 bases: TGTGCCAGCAGCGCACGTTTAGCGGGAGGGAAGTCGGCAGATACGCAGTATTTT. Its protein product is CASSARLAGGKSADTQYF.